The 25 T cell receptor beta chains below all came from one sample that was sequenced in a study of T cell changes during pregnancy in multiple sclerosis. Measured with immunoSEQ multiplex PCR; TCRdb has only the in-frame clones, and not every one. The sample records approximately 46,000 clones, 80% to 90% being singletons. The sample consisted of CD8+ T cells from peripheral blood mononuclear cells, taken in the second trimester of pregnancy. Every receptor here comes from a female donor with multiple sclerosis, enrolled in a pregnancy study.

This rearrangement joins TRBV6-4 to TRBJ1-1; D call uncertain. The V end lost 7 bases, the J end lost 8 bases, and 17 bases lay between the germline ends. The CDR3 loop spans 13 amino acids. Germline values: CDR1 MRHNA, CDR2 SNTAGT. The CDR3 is CASKSSPAEEAFF. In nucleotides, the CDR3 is TGTGCCAGCAAATCTAGTCCAGCAGAGGAAGCTTTCTTT.

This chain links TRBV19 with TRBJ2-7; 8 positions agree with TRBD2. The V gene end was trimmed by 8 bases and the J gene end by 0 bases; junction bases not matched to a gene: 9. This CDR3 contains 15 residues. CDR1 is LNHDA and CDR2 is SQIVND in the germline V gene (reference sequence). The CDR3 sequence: CASQASGGRSYEQYF. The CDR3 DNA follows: TGTGCCAGTCAAGCGAGCGGGGGTCGCTCCTACGAGCAGTACTTC.

The CDR3 protein is CASSPTGGGGANVLTF. The CDR3 region has the DNA TGTGCCAGCAGTCCTACAGGGGGCGGTGGGGCCAACGTCCTGACTTTC. The rearrangement joins TRBV28 to TRBJ2-6; 9 bases map to TRBD1. This CDR3 region has 16 residues. Per germline, CDR1 MDHEN and CDR2 SYDVKM. V was clipped by 5 bases and J by 3 bases; unmatched bases: 5. Combining the CDR3 with reference TRBV28 and TRBJ2-6 gives the whole variable domain DVKVTQSSRYLVKRTGEKVFLECVQDMDHENMFWYRQDPGLGLRLIYFSYDVKMKEKGDIPEGYSVSREKKERFSLILESASTNQTSMYLCASSPTGGGGANVLTFGAGSRLTVL.

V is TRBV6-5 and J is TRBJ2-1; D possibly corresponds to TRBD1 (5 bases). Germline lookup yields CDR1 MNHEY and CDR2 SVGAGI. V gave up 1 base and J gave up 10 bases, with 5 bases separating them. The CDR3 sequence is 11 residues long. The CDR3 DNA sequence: TGTGCCAGCAGTTACTGGGGCGAGCAGTTCTTC. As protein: CASSYWGEQFF.

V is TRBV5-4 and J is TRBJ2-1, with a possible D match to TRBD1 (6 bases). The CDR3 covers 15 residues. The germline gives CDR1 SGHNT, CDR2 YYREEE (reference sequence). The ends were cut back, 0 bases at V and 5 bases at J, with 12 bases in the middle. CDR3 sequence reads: CASSLAQGRNNEQFF. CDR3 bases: TGTGCCAGCAGCTTGGCACAGGGAAGAAACAATGAGCAGTTCTTC.

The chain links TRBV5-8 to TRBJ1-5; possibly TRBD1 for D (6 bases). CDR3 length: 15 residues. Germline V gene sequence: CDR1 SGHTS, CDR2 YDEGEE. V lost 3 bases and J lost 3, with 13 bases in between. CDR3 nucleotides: TGTGCCAGCAGCTGGGGGCAGGCCCACAATCAGCCCCAGCATTTT. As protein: CASSWGQAHNQPQHF.

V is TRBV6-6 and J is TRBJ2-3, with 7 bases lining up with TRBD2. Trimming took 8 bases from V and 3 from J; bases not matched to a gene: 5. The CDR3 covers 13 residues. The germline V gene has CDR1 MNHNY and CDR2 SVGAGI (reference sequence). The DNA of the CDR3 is TGTGCCAGCGTGGGGGGGGTGACAGATACGCAGTATTTT. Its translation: CASVGGVTDTQYF.

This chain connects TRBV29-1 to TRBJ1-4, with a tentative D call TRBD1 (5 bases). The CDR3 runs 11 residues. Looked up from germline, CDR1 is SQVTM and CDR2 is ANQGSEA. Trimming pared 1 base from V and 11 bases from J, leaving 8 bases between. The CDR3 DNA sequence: TGCAGCGTTGAAGGGGGGGGGAAACTGTTTTTT. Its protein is CSVEGGGKLFF.

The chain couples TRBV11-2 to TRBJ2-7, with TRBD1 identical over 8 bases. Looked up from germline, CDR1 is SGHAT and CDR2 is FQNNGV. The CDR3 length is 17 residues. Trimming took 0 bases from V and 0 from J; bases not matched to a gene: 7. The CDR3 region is CASSLEGPGQVSYEQYF. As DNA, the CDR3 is TGTGCCAGCAGCTTAGAAGGACCGGGACAGGTCTCCTACGAGCAGTACTTC.

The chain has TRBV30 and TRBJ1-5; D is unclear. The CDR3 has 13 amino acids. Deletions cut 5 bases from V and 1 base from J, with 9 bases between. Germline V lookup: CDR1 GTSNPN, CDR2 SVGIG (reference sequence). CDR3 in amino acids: CAWGLGSNQPQHF. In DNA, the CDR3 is TGTGCCTGGGGACTAGGGAGCAATCAGCCCCAGCATTTT.

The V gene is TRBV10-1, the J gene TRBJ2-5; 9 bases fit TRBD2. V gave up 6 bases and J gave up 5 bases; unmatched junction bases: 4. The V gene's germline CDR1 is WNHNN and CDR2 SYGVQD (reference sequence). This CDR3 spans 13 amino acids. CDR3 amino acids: CASSASGRETQYF. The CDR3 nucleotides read TGCGCCAGCAGCGCAAGCGGGAGGGAGACCCAGTACTTC.

The CDR3: CASSLPLDRGFLEQYF. The DNA of the CDR3 is TGTGCCAGCAGTCTACCACTAGACAGGGGGTTTCTGGAGCAGTACTTC. V is TRBV28 and J is TRBJ2-7; 9 nucleotides agree with TRBD1. Germline values: CDR1 MDHEN, CDR2 SYDVKM. Trimming at V came to 5 bases and at J to 7 bases, leaving 15 bases not matched to a gene. The CDR3 contains 16 residues.

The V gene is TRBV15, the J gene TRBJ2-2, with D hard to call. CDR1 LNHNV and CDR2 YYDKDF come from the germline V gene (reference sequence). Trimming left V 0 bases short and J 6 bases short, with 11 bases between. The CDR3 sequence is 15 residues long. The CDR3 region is CATSRDSDGAGELFF. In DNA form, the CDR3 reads TGTGCCACCAGCAGAGACTCGGATGGAGCCGGGGAGCTGTTTTTT. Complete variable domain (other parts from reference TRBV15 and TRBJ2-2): DAMVIQNPRYQVTQFGKPVTLSCSQTLNHNVMYWYQQKSSQAPKLLFHYYDKDFNNEADTPDNFQSRRPNTSFCFLDIRSPGLGDTAMYLCATSRDSDGAGELFFGEGSRLTVL.

CDR3 nucleotide sequence: TGTGCCAGCAGCCCCCTTGGAGACGTATGGGCGGGCACTGAAGCTTTCTTT. It translates to CASSPLGDVWAGTEAFF. The chain has TRBV5-6 and TRBJ1-1; unclear D gene. CDR3 length: 17 amino acids. Trimming stripped 4 bases from V and 4 bases from J, with 23 bases between. The germline gives CDR1 SGHDT, CDR2 YYEEEE.

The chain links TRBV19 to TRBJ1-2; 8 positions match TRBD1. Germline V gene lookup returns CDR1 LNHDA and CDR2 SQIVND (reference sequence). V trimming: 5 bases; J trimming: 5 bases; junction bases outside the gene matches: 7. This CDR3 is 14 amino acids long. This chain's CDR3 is CASSPGGVGYGYTF. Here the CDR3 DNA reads TGTGCCAGTAGTCCAGGGGGCGTGGGGTATGGCTACACCTTC.

The CDR3 DNA reads TGTGCCAGCAGTTCGTACGGACAGATGGGCTACAATGAGCAGTTCTTC. Its protein is CASSSYGQMGYNEQFF. The gene calls are TRBV28 and TRBJ2-1; D may be TRBD1 (6 bases). Germline loops: CDR1 MDHEN, CDR2 SYDVKM. Trimming took off 4 bases at V and 3 bases at J, with 16 bases between the two ends. The CDR3 has 16 residues.

The DNA for the CDR3 is TGTGCCAGCAGCGGCGGGGGGGCAGGAGAGACCCAGTACTTC. It codes for CASSGGGAGETQYF. V gene TRBV5-6 combines with J gene TRBJ2-5, with TRBD2 identical over 9 bases. Germline CDR1 and CDR2: SGHDT and YYEEEE. Trimming removed 4 bases from V and 4 bases from J; junction bases left unmatched: 5. This CDR3 contains 14 residues.

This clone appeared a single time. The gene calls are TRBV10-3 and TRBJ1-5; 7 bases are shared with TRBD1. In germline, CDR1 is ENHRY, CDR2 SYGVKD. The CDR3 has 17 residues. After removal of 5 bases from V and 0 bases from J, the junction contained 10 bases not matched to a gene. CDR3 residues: CAISHRQGDPSNQPQHF. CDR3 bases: TGTGCCATCAGTCATAGACAGGGTGATCCTAGCAATCAGCCCCAGCATTTT.

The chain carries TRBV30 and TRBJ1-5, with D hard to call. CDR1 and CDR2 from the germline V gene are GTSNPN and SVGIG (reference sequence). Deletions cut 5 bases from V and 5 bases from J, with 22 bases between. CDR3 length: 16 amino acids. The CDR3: CAWQEGIGRRDQPQHF. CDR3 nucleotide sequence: TGTGCCTGGCAAGAAGGAATTGGGCGCCGCGATCAGCCCCAGCATTTT.

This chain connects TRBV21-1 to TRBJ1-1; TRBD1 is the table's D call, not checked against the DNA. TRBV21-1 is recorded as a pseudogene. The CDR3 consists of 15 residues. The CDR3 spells CASTKEPGTGTRAFF. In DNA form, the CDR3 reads TGTGCCAGCACCAAAGAACCGGGGACAGGGACCCGGGCTTTCTTT.

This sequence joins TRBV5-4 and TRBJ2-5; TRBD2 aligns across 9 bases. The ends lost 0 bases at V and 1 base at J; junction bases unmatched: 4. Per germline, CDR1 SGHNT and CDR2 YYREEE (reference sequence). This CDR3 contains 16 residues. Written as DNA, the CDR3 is TGTGCCAGCAGCTTGGGGCCTAGCGGGGTCCAAGAGACCCAGTACTTC. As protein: CASSLGPSGVQETQYF.

Here the CDR3 reads CASSAGVYNYEQYF. The DNA for the CDR3 is TGTGCCAGCAGCGCCGGGGTATACAACTACGAGCAGTACTTC. The V call is TRBV9, the J call TRBJ2-7; perhaps TRBD2 as D (5 bases). The V and J ends lost 3 bases and 3 bases respectively, with 13 bases between them. Germline CDR1 reads SGDLS; CDR2 reads YYNGEE. This CDR3 contains 14 residues.

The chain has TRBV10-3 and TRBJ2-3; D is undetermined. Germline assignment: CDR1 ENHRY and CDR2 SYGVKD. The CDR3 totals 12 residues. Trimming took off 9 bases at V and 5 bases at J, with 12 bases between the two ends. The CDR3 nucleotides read TGTGCCATGTCCGGTCCTCGAGATACGCAGTATTTT. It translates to CAMSGPRDTQYF.

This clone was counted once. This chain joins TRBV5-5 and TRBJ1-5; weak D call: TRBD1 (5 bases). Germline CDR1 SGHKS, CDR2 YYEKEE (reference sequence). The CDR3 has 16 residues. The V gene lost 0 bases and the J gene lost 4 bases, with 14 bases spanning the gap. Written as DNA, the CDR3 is TGTGCCAGCAGCTTGGGGCGGGGCGACTTTAATCAGCCCCAGCATTTT. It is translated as CASSLGRGDFNQPQHF.

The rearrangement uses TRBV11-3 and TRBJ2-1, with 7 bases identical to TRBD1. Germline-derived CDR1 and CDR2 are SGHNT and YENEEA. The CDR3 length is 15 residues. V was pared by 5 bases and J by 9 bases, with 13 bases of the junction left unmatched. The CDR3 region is CASSRTAKQGTEQFF. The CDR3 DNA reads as TGTGCCAGCAGCCGTACCGCCAAACAGGGGACTGAGCAGTTCTTC.